This entry lists 32 T cell receptor beta chains sequenced from one sample in a study of cytotoxic CD8 clonotypes in ibrutinib-treated CLL. The repertoire was sequenced with immunoSEQ multiplex PCR; TCRdb's copy has only in-frame clones and lacks some. The repertoire holds approximately 150,000 clones, with approximately 80% as singletons. Here the sequenced sample was PBMCs, taken after 24 months of ibrutinib treatment. The receptors stem from a human donor with chronic lymphocytic leukemia.

The chain joins TRBV28 to TRBJ2-7, with 10 bases that match TRBD2. CDR3 length equals 15 residues. The V gene end was trimmed by 5 bases and the J gene end by 2 bases; junction bases not matched to a gene: 6. Germline V gene data show CDR1 as MDHEN and CDR2 as SYDVKM. The CDR3 nucleotides read TGTGCCAGCAGTATGCCGGGACTAGCGACCTACGAGCAGTACTTC. It specifies CASSMPGLATYEQYF.

The gene calls are TRBV6-5 and TRBJ1-2, with D unclear. This CDR3 comprises 14 residues. Deletions cut 10 bases from V and 6 bases from J, with 21 bases between. Germline-derived CDR1 and CDR2 are MNHEY and SVGAGI. This CDR3 reads CATLPAAKRDGYTF. CDR3 in DNA: TGTGCCACCCTTCCGGCAGCTAAGAGGGATGGCTACACCTTC.

The gene calls are TRBV7-8 and TRBJ1-1; D remains unclear. CDR3 length: 18 amino acids. Germline values: CDR1 SGHVS, CDR2 FQNEAQ. With 2 bases removed from V and 0 bases from J, the gap between germline ends came to 19 bases. CDR3 sequence (DNA): TGTGCCAGCAGCTTAACCACTGCGAGGTTTTTCATGAACACTGAAGCTTTCTTT. Translation: CASSLTTARFFMNTEAFF.

This clone is a singleton in its sample. This chain connects TRBV4-1 to TRBJ2-2; a possible D gene is TRBD1 (6 bases). The germline CDR1 and CDR2 sequences are MGHRA and YSYEKL. Between the trimmed V and J ends, which lost 0 bases and 8 bases, there was a span of 16 bases. The CDR3 length is 16 residues. This chain's CDR3 is CASSQDLTGFFGELFF. The CDR3 DNA is TGCGCCAGCAGCCAAGATCTTACAGGGTTTTTTGGGGAGCTGTTTTTT.

The chain employs TRBV6-1 and TRBJ2-5, with D hard to call. From germline, CDR1 is MNHNS and CDR2 SASEGT. Trimming took 3 bases from V and 0 from J, leaving 14 bases between them. The length of the CDR3 is 16 residues. Here the CDR3 reads CASSDLGPSYQETQYF. The CDR3 coding sequence is TGTGCCAGCAGTGATCTAGGACCGTCGTACCAAGAGACCCAGTACTTC.

V and J are TRBV19 and TRBJ2-7; 8 bases fit TRBD2. Trimming cost V 6 bases and J 6 bases; bases outside gene matches: 7. In germline, CDR1 is LNHDA, CDR2 SQIVND (reference sequence). This CDR3 spans 13 amino acids. This CDR3 reads CASSFREGSEQYF. CDR3 coding DNA: TGTGCCAGTAGCTTCCGGGAGGGGAGCGAGCAGTACTTC.

This sequence joins TRBV5-1 and TRBJ1-1; 7 bases line up with TRBD1. V dropped 6 bases and J dropped 6; count of bases not matched to a gene: 8. This CDR3 comprises 13 residues. CDR1 SGHRS and CDR2 YFSETQ come from the germline V gene. Here the CDR3 DNA reads TGCGCCAGCACTCTGACAGGGAGCGCTGAAGCTTTCTTT. Protein sequence: CASTLTGSAEAFF.

The rearrangement joins TRBV28 to TRBJ2-7, with D perhaps assigned TRBD1 or TRBD2 (6 bases each). The germline V gene has CDR1 MDHEN and CDR2 SYDVKM. The length of the CDR3 is 13 residues. V was cut by 6 bases and J by 3 bases, with 12 bases left in between. The CDR3 coding sequence is TGTGCCAGCAGCCCGGGGGCATACTACGAGCAGTACTTC. It translates to CASSPGAYYEQYF.

This clone was detected only once. This chain connects TRBV4-3 to TRBJ1-1, with 7 bases identical to TRBD1. The CDR3 contains 14 residues. The junction had 5 bases not matched to a gene; V was cut back by 3 bases and J by 4 bases. Germline values: CDR1 LGHNA, CDR2 YSLEER. The CDR3 DNA reads TGCGCCAGCAGCCACCTAGACAGGGCCACTGAAGCTTTCTTT. Translation gives CASSHLDRATEAFF.

The chain employs TRBV7-9 and TRBJ2-2; a weak D match, TRBD2 (6 bases). Germline loops: CDR1 SEHNR, CDR2 FQNEAQ (reference sequence). The CDR3 length is 15 residues. Trimming left V 2 bases short and J 0 bases short, with 7 bases between. Here the CDR3 reads CASSLRLANTGELFF. The CDR3 DNA follows: TGTGCCAGCAGCTTACGACTAGCGAACACCGGGGAGCTGTTTTTT.

CDR3 coding DNA: TGTGCCAGCAGCCGGGACAGGGGCTTCGACGAGCAGTACTTC. Translated: CASSRDRGFDEQYF. The chain employs TRBV7-2 and TRBJ2-7; 10 nucleotides match TRBD1. V lost 5 bases to trimming and J lost 5 bases; unmatched junction nucleotides: 6. The germline CDR1 and CDR2 sequences are SGHTA and FQGNSA. The CDR3 has 14 residues.

This chain links TRBV15 with TRBJ1-3; 9 bases align to TRBD1. The germline V gene has CDR1 LNHNV and CDR2 YYDKDF (reference sequence). The CDR3 runs 14 residues. V lost 4 bases, J lost 7 bases, and 5 bases stayed unmatched. The CDR3 DNA sequence: TGTGCCACCAGCATGAGGACAGGGGCGAACACCATATATTTT. It is translated as CATSMRTGANTIYF.

This clone was seen a single time. The gene calls are TRBV11-2 and TRBJ1-3; a weak D match, TRBD1 (5 bases). The length of the CDR3 is 15 residues. Germline CDR1 reads SGHAT; CDR2 reads FQNNGV. Trimming pared 2 bases from V and 4 bases from J, leaving 12 bases between. This chain's CDR3 is CASSLIGGTGNTIYF. In DNA, the CDR3 is TGTGCCAGCAGCTTAATCGGAGGGACCGGAAACACCATATATTTT.

This clone is a singleton in its sample. The CDR3: CASSWADRGTEAFF. The CDR3 region has the DNA TGTGCCAGCAGTTGGGCTGACAGGGGCACTGAAGCTTTCTTT. The genes are TRBV6-5 and TRBJ1-1; 8 bases agree with TRBD1. Per germline, CDR1 MNHEY and CDR2 SVGAGI. Trimming removed 4 bases from V and 4 bases from J; junction bases left unmatched: 5. The length of the CDR3 is 14 residues.

The rearrangement uses TRBV5-4 and TRBJ2-3; perhaps TRBD2 as D (6 bases). This CDR3 has 15 amino acids. In germline, CDR1 is SGHNT, CDR2 YYREEE (reference sequence). Trimming removed 0 bases from V and 0 bases from J, with 8 bases in between. In DNA, the CDR3 is TGTGCCAGCAGCTTGGGGGCGGGGAGCACAGATACGCAGTATTTT. This encodes CASSLGAGSTDTQYF.

The chain carries TRBV7-2 and TRBJ2-5; no clear D gene. Trimming removed 5 bases from V and 6 bases from J, with 7 bases in between. This CDR3 region has 11 residues. The V gene's germline CDR1 is SGHTA and CDR2 FQGNSA. DNA of the CDR3: TGTGCCAGCAGCCTTCTGAAGACCCAGTACTTC. Residues: CASSLLKTQYF.

The chain links TRBV9 to TRBJ2-7; D remains unclear. The CDR3 extends over 17 amino acids. Germline CDR1 reads SGDLS; CDR2 reads YYNGEE. V shed 2 bases and J shed 0 bases, with 18 bases lying between them. The DNA of the CDR3 is TGTGCCAGCAGCGTTTTCCGGACGGTAATAAGCTCCTACGAGCAGTACTTC. This encodes CASSVFRTVISSYEQYF.

The chain uses TRBV4-3 and TRBJ2-3; 9 nucleotides align to TRBD1. The CDR3 totals 18 residues. In germline, CDR1 is LGHNA, CDR2 YSLEER. V shed 2 bases, J shed 3 bases, and the junction held 12 bases outside the gene matches. The CDR3: CASSQRFGGQGETDTQYF. The CDR3 nucleotides are TGCGCCAGCAGCCAAAGGTTTGGGGGACAGGGTGAAACAGATACGCAGTATTTT.

This chain uses TRBV5-1 with TRBJ2-7; D not certain. The CDR3 totals 15 residues. V lost 1 base and J lost 7, with 18 bases in between. Germline V lookup: CDR1 SGHRS, CDR2 YFSETQ. CDR3 bases: TGCGCCAGCAGCTTGACGGTGGCGACTGCAAGAGAGCAGTACTTC. Its translation is CASSLTVATAREQYF.

The V call is TRBV5-1, the J call TRBJ1-1, with a weak D call TRBD1 (5 bases). Germline assignment: CDR1 SGHRS and CDR2 YFSETQ. V was clipped by 4 bases and J by 0 bases, with 16 bases between them. CDR3 length: 16 amino acids. The CDR3 here is CASSQTLDTMNTEAFF. The CDR3 DNA follows: TGCGCCAGCAGCCAAACCTTGGACACAATGAACACTGAAGCTTTCTTT.

This clone was counted once. J is TRBJ1-4 and V is TRBV19; no reliable D call. This CDR3 region has 15 residues. Looked up from germline, CDR1 is LNHDA and CDR2 is SQIVND (reference sequence). The ends were cut back, 9 bases at V and 6 bases at J, with 20 bases in the middle. Here the CDR3 reads CASLAGYARDEKLFF. The CDR3, as DNA: TGTGCCAGCCTAGCGGGGTACGCAAGGGATGAAAAACTGTTTTTT.

This clone has at least ten counts. The V call is TRBV7-6, the J call TRBJ2-7; D is uncertain. CDR1 is SGHVS and CDR2 is FNYEAQ in the germline V gene. Trimming removed 1 base from V and 6 bases from J, with 7 bases in between. The CDR3 is 12 amino acids. CDR3 amino acids: CASSLESPEQYF. Written as DNA, the CDR3 is TGTGCCAGCAGCTTAGAATCCCCCGAGCAGTACTTC.

The chain joins TRBV28 to TRBJ2-7; D ambiguous. Germline V gene lookup returns CDR1 MDHEN and CDR2 SYDVKM. Between the trimmed V and J ends, which lost 3 bases and 7 bases, there was a span of 16 bases. This CDR3 contains 14 residues. This CDR3 reads CASSFQPHAGEQYF. CDR3 nucleotide sequence: TGTGCCAGCAGTTTTCAGCCCCACGCCGGGGAGCAGTACTTC.

In DNA form, the CDR3 reads TGTGCCAGCAGTTTCCAAAACAGCGAGCAGTACTTC. Protein: CASSFQNSEQYF. This chain connects TRBV27 to TRBJ2-7; D unresolved. V lost 3 bases and J lost 6, with 9 bases in between. Germline V CDR1 and CDR2: MNHEY, SMNVEV (reference sequence). This CDR3 contains 12 residues.

This rearrangement joins TRBV28 to TRBJ2-3, with 12 bases that match TRBD2. The CDR3 spans 18 residues. In germline, CDR1 is MDHEN, CDR2 SYDVKM. V shed 4 bases, J shed 2 bases, and the junction held 10 bases outside the gene matches. CDR3 loop: CASSSPASSGRATDTQYF. In nucleotides, the CDR3 is TGTGCCAGCAGTTCCCCCGCCTCTAGCGGGAGGGCCACAGATACGCAGTATTTT.

This chain connects TRBV4-1 to TRBJ1-4, with TRBD1 matching 8 bases. Germline V lookup: CDR1 MGHRA, CDR2 YSYEKL. V was pared by 4 bases and J by 0 bases, with 10 bases of the junction left unmatched. The CDR3 spans 18 residues. CDR3 nucleotides: TGCGCCAGCAGCCGGCCTCGGACAGGGACTACAACTAATGAAAAACTGTTTTTT. Translation gives CASSRPRTGTTTNEKLFF.

This clone was seen only once. The chain employs TRBV7-2 and TRBJ2-3; no clear D. V lost 5 bases, J lost 7 bases, and 16 bases lay in between. The germline CDR1 and CDR2 sequences are SGHTA and FQGNSA. This CDR3 comprises 14 residues. CDR3 in DNA: TGTGCCAGCAGCCCTAGTAGCCCCAAGAATACGCAGTATTTT. Its protein product is CASSPSSPKNTQYF.

In its sample, this clone was seen a few times. The chain joins TRBV6-4 to TRBJ1-1, with D hard to call. This CDR3 region has 13 residues. V gave up 4 bases and J gave up 5 bases, with 11 bases separating them. CDR1 is MRHNA and CDR2 is SNTAGT in the germline V gene. The CDR3 region is CASSVSTRTEAFF. The CDR3 coding sequence is TGTGCCAGCAGTGTCTCTACGCGGACTGAAGCTTTCTTT.

This chain links TRBV5-1 with TRBJ1-2; D is possibly TRBD1 (5 bases). Germline loops: CDR1 SGHRS, CDR2 YFSETQ. The CDR3 is made up of 14 amino acids. Deletions cut 3 bases from V and 2 bases from J, with 11 bases between. CDR3 in amino acids: CASSSGPDNYGYTF. DNA for the CDR3: TGCGCCAGCAGCTCGGGGCCGGACAACTATGGCTACACCTTC.

The chain joins TRBV11-3 to TRBJ1-2; the match to TRBD1 covers 7 bases. V lost 5 bases to trimming and J lost 4 bases; unmatched junction nucleotides: 4. There are 13 residues in the CDR3. The germline CDR1 and CDR2 sequences are SGHNT and YENEEA. CDR3 nucleotide sequence: TGTGCCAGCAGCCAATCAGGGGGCTATGGCTACACCTTC. It encodes CASSQSGGYGYTF. The full variable domain, completed using reference TRBV11-3 and TRBJ1-2, is EAGVVQSPRYKIIEKKQPVAFWCNPISGHNTLYWYLQNLGQGPELLIRYENEEAVDDSQLPKDRFSAERLKGVDSTLKIQPAELGDSAVYLCASSQSGGYGYTFGSGTRLTVV.

This sequence joins TRBV28 and TRBJ1-1; 9 positions match TRBD1. Germline V gives CDR1 MDHEN, CDR2 SYDVKM. CDR3 size: 17 residues. V was pared by 4 bases and J by 2 bases, with 11 bases of the junction left unmatched. For the CDR3, the DNA is TGTGCCAGCAGTTCCCACAGTGTTACAGGGGGCAACACTGAAGCTTTCTTT. It specifies CASSSHSVTGGNTEAFF. Full variable domain (missing parts from reference TRBV28 and TRBJ1-1): DVKVTQSSRYLVKRTGEKVFLECVQDMDHENMFWYRQDPGLGLRLIYFSYDVKMKEKGDIPEGYSVSREKKERFSLILESASTNQTSMYLCASSSHSVTGGNTEAFFGQGTRLTVV.

About this clone itself: This may be a read error, as it is one base from a much larger clone. V is TRBV14 and J is TRBJ1-2; D call uncertain. The CDR3 is 13 amino acids. Trimming stripped 5 bases from V and 0 bases from J, with 7 bases between. Germline-derived CDR1 and CDR2 are SGHDN and FVKESK. Here the CDR3 reads CASSDGANYGYTF. DNA for the CDR3: TGTGCCAGCAGCGATGGTGCTAACTATGGCTACACCTTC.